A single sample gave rise to the 23 T cell receptor beta chains below, sequenced in a study of shared clonotypes between healthy human individuals. Here immunoSEQ multiplex PCR was the method, and the copy in TCRdb shows in-frame clones only, minus some. The table shows around 1,900,000 clones, with around 95% occurring only once. Positive CCR7 selection of CD45RO-negative cells yielded the naive CD8 cells, and terminally differentiated effector memory CD45RA+ cells were excluded. What was sequenced was naive CD8+ T cells from PBMCs. Receptors originate from a man between 18 and 29 years old in good health. Some clones in this sample may be carry-over from other donors' samples.

This clone occurred once. The DNA for the CDR3 is TGTGCCAGCAGCACGGGAAATCAGCCCCAGCATTTT. Protein product: CASSTGNQPQHF. The chain is built from TRBV6-6 and TRBJ1-5; no clear D. CDR1 MNHNY and CDR2 SVGAGI come from the germline V gene (reference sequence). V was clipped by 6 bases and J by 4 bases, with 7 bases between them. The CDR3 extends over 12 amino acids.

The chain couples TRBV19 to TRBJ1-1; perhaps TRBD1 as D (5 bases). The V end lost 3 bases, the J end lost 5 bases, and 13 bases lay between the germline ends. Germline loops: CDR1 LNHDA, CDR2 SQIVND (reference sequence). There are 14 residues in the CDR3. The CDR3 is CASSIRDYGTEAFF. The CDR3 coding sequence is TGTGCCAGTAGTATTAGGGACTATGGAACTGAAGCTTTCTTT.

The chain recombines TRBV6-5 with TRBJ2-4; TRBD1 might be the D (6 bases). V was clipped by 2 bases and J by 1 base, with 6 bases between them. From germline, CDR1 is MNHEY and CDR2 SVGAGI. The CDR3 is made up of 14 amino acids. In nucleotides, the CDR3 is TGTGCCAGCAGTTACGACAGGGCCAAAAACATTCAGTACTTC. This encodes CASSYDRAKNIQYF.

The chain recombines TRBV28 with TRBJ1-1; D is ambiguous. Per the germline V gene, CDR1 is MDHEN and CDR2 is SYDVKM. The CDR3 extends over 14 amino acids. V was shortened by 3 bases and J by 3 bases, with 11 bases between the two germline ends. This CDR3 reads CASSFVGGDTEAFF. The CDR3 DNA follows: TGTGCCAGCAGTTTCGTCGGCGGCGACACTGAAGCTTTCTTT. Looking up the rest from reference TRBV28 and TRBJ1-1 gives the full variable domain: DVKVTQSSRYLVKRTGEKVFLECVQDMDHENMFWYRQDPGLGLRLIYFSYDVKMKEKGDIPEGYSVSREKKERFSLILESASTNQTSMYLCASSFVGGDTEAFFGQGTRLTVV.

This clone has a handful of counts. The V call is TRBV10-1, the J call TRBJ1-1; D may be TRBD1 (6 bases). The CDR3 is made up of 12 amino acids. The V gene's germline CDR1 is WNHNN and CDR2 SYGVQD (reference sequence). V was clipped by 10 bases and J by 4 bases, with 13 bases between them. The CDR3 DNA reads as TGCGCCAACACAGGGAAATGCACTGAAGCTTTCTTT. Protein: CANTGKCTEAFF.

CDR3 sequence reads: CASSLMSEGAVLYGYTF. The CDR3 nucleotides are TGTGCCAGCAGCCTCATGTCGGAGGGGGCTGTACTCTATGGCTACACCTTC. The chain is built from TRBV7-9 and TRBJ1-2, with 7 bases matching TRBD1. With 5 bases clipped from V and 4 bases from J, the junction kept 16 bases outside the gene matches. The CDR3 has 17 amino acids. Germline loops: CDR1 SEHNR, CDR2 FQNEAQ (reference sequence).

This clone was found once. This rearrangement joins TRBV6-4 to TRBJ2-1; D not resolved. The germline gives CDR1 MRHNA, CDR2 SNTAGT. The CDR3 contains 14 residues. V was cut by 3 bases and J by 0 bases, with 6 bases left in between. This CDR3 reads CASSEWGSYNEQFF. The CDR3 nucleotides read TGTGCCAGCAGTGAATGGGGCTCCTACAATGAGCAGTTCTTC.

V gene TRBV25-1 combines with J gene TRBJ2-5, with 9 bases aligning to TRBD2. Germline V gene data show CDR1 as MGHDK and CDR2 as SYGVNS. This CDR3 has 15 residues. V lost 1 base, J lost 4 bases, and 4 bases stayed unmatched. CDR3 sequence (DNA): TGTGCCAGCAGTGAATGGGAGGGACTAGCAGAGACCCAGTACTTC. It encodes CASSEWEGLAETQYF.

This clone was observed once. The rearrangement joins TRBV7-9 to TRBJ1-2; unclear D gene. Trimming pared 1 base from V and 2 bases from J, leaving 8 bases between. This CDR3 comprises 14 residues. Germline loops: CDR1 SEHNR, CDR2 FQNEAQ (reference sequence). The CDR3 protein is CASSLDAGNYGYTF. The CDR3, as DNA: TGTGCCAGCAGCTTAGACGCCGGAAACTATGGCTACACCTTC.

The chain uses TRBV28 and TRBJ1-1; 9 bases are a match to TRBD1. V shed 5 bases, J shed 4 bases, and the junction held 2 bases outside the gene matches. This CDR3 has 13 amino acids. Germline assignment: CDR1 MDHEN and CDR2 SYDVKM. The chain's CDR3 is CASSETGGTEAFF. The CDR3 DNA is TGTGCCAGCAGTGAGACAGGGGGCACTGAAGCTTTCTTT.

DNA for the CDR3: TGTGCCAGCAGCTTAGGGCAGGGTCCGGATGAGCAGTTCTTC. Translation: CASSLGQGPDEQFF. V gene TRBV11-2 combines with J gene TRBJ2-1, with D maybe TRBD1 (5 bases). V shed 1 base and J shed 8 bases, with 12 bases lying between them. CDR1 SGHAT and CDR2 FQNNGV come from the germline V gene. This CDR3 has 14 residues.

CDR3 coding DNA: TGTGCCAGCAGTTTAGGCACGGGGAAGGCTGAAGCTTTCTTT. Amino acid sequence: CASSLGTGKAEAFF. V and J are TRBV28 and TRBJ1-1; D gene uncertain. Germline CDR1 and CDR2: MDHEN and SYDVKM. This CDR3 is 14 amino acids long. With 2 bases removed from V and 6 bases from J, the gap between germline ends came to 13 bases.

This chain uses TRBV7-9 with TRBJ1-5; tentatively, D is TRBD1 (5 bases). The CDR3 totals 15 residues. Germline V CDR1 and CDR2: SEHNR, FQNEAQ (reference sequence). Trimming left V 4 bases short and J 2 bases short, with 12 bases between. The CDR3 sequence is CASSSRDGGNQPQHF. The CDR3 coding sequence is TGTGCCAGCAGCTCAAGGGACGGTGGCAATCAGCCCCAGCATTTT.

For this clone: Other DNA sequences in the sample encode the same CDR3. The chain uses TRBV28 and TRBJ1-1; D is unresolved. Germline V gives CDR1 MDHEN, CDR2 SYDVKM. The V end lost 6 bases, the J end lost 0 bases, and 8 bases lay between the germline ends. The CDR3 is made up of 13 amino acids. The CDR3 here is CASRPRLNTEAFF. CDR3 bases: TGTGCCAGCAGGCCTCGACTGAACACTGAAGCTTTCTTT.

The rearrangement joins TRBV6-4 to TRBJ2-1; D remains unclear. This CDR3 spans 15 amino acids. Trimming left V 7 bases short and J 4 bases short, with 17 bases between. Germline V lookup: CDR1 MRHNA, CDR2 SNTAGT. CDR3 protein: CASISQNLLYNEQFF. CDR3 sequence (DNA): TGTGCCAGCATTAGCCAGAATCTACTTTACAATGAGCAGTTCTTC.

On this clone: This specimen includes other DNA sequences encoding the same CDR3. The chain carries TRBV5-1 and TRBJ2-3, with D maybe TRBD1 (6 bases). The CDR3 has 14 residues. The V and J ends lost 0 bases and 1 base respectively, with 6 bases between them. The germline CDR1 and CDR2 sequences are SGHRS and YFSETQ. The CDR3 coding sequence is TGCGCCAGCAGCTTGGACAGGGGCACAGATACGCAGTATTTT. Translated: CASSLDRGTDTQYF. The full variable domain, with the rest looked up from reference TRBV5-1 and TRBJ2-3, is KAGVTQTPRYLIKTRGQQVTLSCSPISGHRSVSWYQQTPGQGLQFLFEYFSETQRNKGNFPGRFSGRQFSNSRSEMNVSTLELGDSALYLCASSLDRGTDTQYFGPGTRLTVL.

This chain uses TRBV27 with TRBJ1-1; TRBD1 matches 7 bases. The CDR3 has 15 residues. After removal of 5 bases from V and 5 bases from J, the junction contained 11 bases not matched to a gene. Germline V CDR1 and CDR2: MNHEY, SMNVEV (reference sequence). CDR3 residues: CASSMTGLVWTEAFF. Written as DNA, the CDR3 is TGTGCCAGCAGTATGACAGGGTTGGTTTGGACTGAAGCTTTCTTT.

The rearrangement uses TRBV7-8 and TRBJ1-1; D is unclear. Trimming pared 3 bases from V and 4 bases from J, leaving 12 bases between. Germline loops: CDR1 SGHVS, CDR2 FQNEAQ. The CDR3 runs to 14 residues. DNA for the CDR3: TGTGCCAGCAGCTTTCGGGGAATAGTCACTGAAGCTTTCTTT. Translating gives CASSFRGIVTEAFF.

The chain uses TRBV6-6 and TRBJ2-1; D remains unclear. Trimming cost V 7 bases and J 5 bases, with 9 bases left between them. The CDR3 has 12 residues. Per the germline V gene, CDR1 is MNHNY and CDR2 is SVGAGI (reference sequence). The CDR3, as DNA: TGTGCCAGCACCGAAATGGACAATGAGCAGTTCTTC. This encodes CASTEMDNEQFF.

The CDR3 sequence is CASSPQGKGTRNEKLFF. CDR3 nucleotide sequence: TGCGCCAGCAGCCCACAGGGTAAGGGTACGAGGAATGAAAAACTGTTTTTT. V and J are TRBV4-1 and TRBJ1-4; D is perhaps TRBD1 (6 bases). V gave up 4 bases and J gave up 5 bases, with 20 bases separating them. The germline gives CDR1 MGHRA, CDR2 YSYEKL. The CDR3 sequence is 17 residues long.

The CDR3 sequence is CASSYSRVGHGEAFF. The CDR3 nucleotides are TGTGCCAGCAGTTACTCGAGGGTTGGCCACGGTGAAGCTTTCTTT. V and J are TRBV6-5 and TRBJ1-1; D is uncertain. This CDR3 spans 15 amino acids. V was pared by 0 bases and J by 7 bases, with 15 bases between. Germline V gene sequence: CDR1 MNHEY, CDR2 SVGAGI.

This chain links TRBV6-5 with TRBJ2-5; D not resolved. The germline CDR1 and CDR2 sequences are MNHEY and SVGAGI. Trimming shortened V by 8 bases and J by 5 bases, and 12 bases separated the two germline ends. The CDR3 sequence is 12 residues long. CDR3 region: CASGPLWETQYF. For the CDR3, the DNA is TGTGCCAGCGGGCCTTTATGGGAGACCCAGTACTTC.

The chain is built from TRBV5-1 and TRBJ2-3; 9 positions agree with TRBD2. From germline, CDR1 is SGHRS and CDR2 YFSETQ. The CDR3 length is 17 residues. Losses at the gene ends were 0 bases for V and 4 bases for J; bases not matched to a gene: 9. CDR3 DNA sequence: TGCGCCAGCAGCTTGGCTCTAGCGGGGACCCCACCAGATACGCAGTATTTT. It yields the protein CASSLALAGTPPDTQYF.